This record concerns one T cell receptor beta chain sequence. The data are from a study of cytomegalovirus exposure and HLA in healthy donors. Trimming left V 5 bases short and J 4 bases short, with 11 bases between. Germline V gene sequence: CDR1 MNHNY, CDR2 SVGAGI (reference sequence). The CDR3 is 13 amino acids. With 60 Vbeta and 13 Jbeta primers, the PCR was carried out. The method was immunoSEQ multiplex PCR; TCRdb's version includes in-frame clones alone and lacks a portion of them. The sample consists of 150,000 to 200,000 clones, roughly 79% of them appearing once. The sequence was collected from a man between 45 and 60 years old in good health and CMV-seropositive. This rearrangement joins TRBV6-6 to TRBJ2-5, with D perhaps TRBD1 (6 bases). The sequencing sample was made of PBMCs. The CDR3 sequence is CASSNPRGETQYF. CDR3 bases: TGTGCCAGCAGTAATCCCAGGGGAGAGACCCAGTACTTC.